This T cell receptor beta chain was profiled in a study of T cell responses to AZD1222 COVID-19 vaccine (TCRdb year 2021). For context, the study as a whole: AZD1222 recipients with second doses at about 4 weeks or about 12 weeks were pooled, because spike-specific TCR depth and breadth did not differ between schedules. Trial participants were enrolled into age subgroups of 18-55, 56-69 and 70-plus years, which contained about 150, 28 and 57 TCR-sequenced participants, respectively. TCR sequencing was performed for about 250 trial participants, of whom about 200 were given two doses of AZD1222 and around 25 were given two doses of MenACWY control vaccine. Results the study describes overall, beyond this receptor: The whole spike protein was spanned by vaccine-associated CD4 TCRs, and dominant responses were seen in regions 160-218 and 743-854. In the small 56-69-year group, the increase in depth fell short of significance, most likely because of low power. Most participants were white British and females outnumbered males, and the authors suggested that clonal diversity may have been underestimated. Conclusions about previously exposed vaccinees are limited because only five to seven AZD1222 recipients were SARS-CoV-2 seropositive at baseline. After two AZD1222 doses, spike-specific TCR breadth and depth were significantly higher than at day 0 and than in MenACWY recipients. Reportedly, almost half of the unique spike-specific TCRs recognized epitopes lying outside the regions that are mutated in the B.1.351 and B.1.1.7 variants. Because no day 14 peak-response samples were available, repertoires were characterized only after the peak T cell response.

The CDR3 numbers 18 residues from cysteine through phenylalanine. Only the CDR3 region is kept as DNA, spanning 54 bases read in frame from base 1. Sequences SGHAT (CDR1) and FQNNGV (CDR2) are obtained from the germline V gene. Trimming removed 3 bases from V and 5 bases from J; the gene matches leave 11 bases unexplained. The time point label corresponds to: baseline before first vaccination. Vaccinee samples came from UK trials COV001 and COV002, including a single-blind randomized controlled phase 2/3 trial of AZD1222 (ChAdOx1 nCoV-19) in healthy adults. Trial participant PBMC samples were collected at day 0 and day 28 after the second dose for TCRbeta chain sequencing. The CDR3 regions of human TCRbeta chains were analyzed by immunosequencing. The paper's processing steps were these. Repertoire TCRs were matched against a reference library of SARS-CoV-2-specific TCRs generated with the MIRA antigen-specificity platform. Breadth was defined as the fraction of unique TCRs that were SARS-CoV-2-associated, and depth was defined as the fraction of total T cells that were SARS-CoV-2-associated. Each spike-specific TCR was assigned to its reactive spike region and to a CD4 or CD8 class using the MIRA data. Log10-transformed breadth and depth values were compared by one-way ANOVA with Sidak's multiple comparisons tests. Held by TCRdb, this immuneACCESS table contains in-frame sequences only and omits some clones. Under half of the omission traces to an unresolved V gene where checked; the cause of the rest is unknown. V and J calls and clone size are given by that table; D and trimming were obtained from the DNA. This sample holds more than 140,000 clones; 90% to 95% were observed only once. In total, the top ten clones hold 5% of the sample.

On this clone: No cognate antigen has been identified for it. Base qualities are not provided; no much larger clone lies one nucleotide away.

Sample: peripheral blood, taken on day 0 of AZD1222 vaccination. The receptor was isolated from an adult in good health. Rearrangement joined TRBV11-2 to TRBJ2-2; 11 of the junction bases match TRBD2. The DNA sequence is as follows: TGTGCCAGCAGCTTCTTTGGGGTAGCGGGAGGGCGGACCGGGGAGCTGTTTTTT. It encodes CASSFFGVAGGRTGELFF.